This TCR beta chain was captured by sequencing in a study of cytomegalovirus exposure and HLA in healthy donors (dated by TCRdb to about 2017). General notes on the study: An earlier analysis of under 600 of the donors reported approximately 300 Gb of sequence data and 117 million unique TCR beta sequences from some 180 million T cells. To predict cytomegalovirus infection status, the study combined high-throughput TCR immunosequencing, statistical association of individual TCRs with disease status, and machine learning. To study patterns of TCR occurrence, a later analysis re-analyzed previously published TCR beta repertoires from several hundred donors and added high-resolution HLA genotyping. Class I and class II HLA loci were covered by the typing at four-digit resolution. The number of typed donors differed by locus: about 620-640 for A, B, C, DRB1 and DQB1; approximately 540 for DQA1; approximately 610 for DPA1; and 400 to 480 for DPB1. The study aimed to test whether cataloging public T cell receptors could reveal signatures of past pathogen exposure. In a later genetic analysis, genome-wide SNP genotypes for about 65% of the roughly 700 donors were used, and that subset was treated as a discovery cohort. Several DR-DQ haplotypes were handled as single units for association and clustering, since linkage in the cohort was strong. Of the roughly 400 genotyped donors, 65% to 90% fell in the genetic ancestry cluster associated with self-reported Caucasian donors. Donor age, sex, ethnicity and CMV serostatus were collected together with the repertoire data. The T cell repertoires of several hundred subjects were profiled by immunosequencing and related to cytomegalovirus serostatus. An earlier analysis of approximately 640 of the donors applied high-throughput TCR beta sequencing to assess whether each TCR beta V gene segment acted as functional or pseudogenic. Along with the roughly 710-subject first cohort, a separate validation cohort of some 130 different subjects was used. Rather than using new phenotypic data, the later analysis identified candidate immune exposures from TCR beta sequences and from how often those sequences occurred across donors. Every discovery cohort repertoire had been produced on one sequencing platform. Approximately 310 gigabases of sequencing data and approximately 92 million unique TCR sequences made up an early release that covered some 640 HLA-typed donors. Across some 400 genotyped donors of the cohort, an average of roughly 250,000 unique TCR beta nucleotide sequences per donor were sequenced, and approximately 17% of those sequences were non-productive.

Per the germline V gene, SNHLY is the CDR1 and FYNNEI is the CDR2. V drops 5 bases and J drops 4 bases, leaving 11 bases in between. The CDR3 covers 14 residues, taking in both the cysteine and the phenylalanine. Only CDR3 DNA remains: 42 bases, in frame from the first base. The cohort consisted of more than 650 healthy bone marrow donors. At the time of sampling, all cohort members were nominally healthy, though unrecorded immune exposures were likely present. The donor tested CMV seronegative, placing the donor among the 350 or so seronegative members of the cohort. Each donor provided a peripheral blood sample, and peripheral blood mononuclear cells were used for TCR beta sequencing. Genomic DNA was extracted from the blood cell samples with the Qiagen DNeasy Blood Extraction Kit. On this clone: It lacks a known antigen. Base quality data are lacking; no much larger clone is found one base away.

Study-level results and caveats: The cohort was sequenced for TCR beta chains only, and without alpha or paired-chain data the features that could be detected were limited. Because the 87-base-pair reads could not distinguish some IMGT-functional V segments, including TRBV6-2 and TRBV6-3, those segments were excluded. Correlated functional status among segregating V segments might reflect linkage disequilibrium, but an unknown experimental factor could not be ruled out. At a false discovery rate of 0.05, a later analysis linked some 18,000 TCR beta sequences to specific HLA alleles. Strong co-occurrence of HLA alleles, especially DR and DQ, made assigning TCR associations to individual alleles difficult. The authors suggested that the approach could potentially be extended to other disease states and immunological phenotypes. An association between a missense DCLRE1C variant and V-gene and J-gene trimming of TCR beta chains was found in a later genetic analysis and replicated in an independent cohort. Compared with equally common non-associated chains, HLA-associated TCR beta chains in a later analysis were more clonally expanded and had lower generation probabilities. HLA typing was unavailable for some donors at each locus, so association tests used only the typed subset. A group of highly shared sequence variants was considered likely to be a technical artifact of the sequencing pipeline. In the study, 150 to 200 TCR beta chains were listed as associated with cytomegalovirus. In both the original and validation cohorts, the classifier was reported to diagnose cytomegalovirus status with high specificity and sensitivity. A few of the identified cytomegalovirus-associated TCR beta chains were confirmed in vitro to be specific for cytomegalovirus antigens. The presence/absence analyses assumed that sequencing depth was roughly uniform across donors, and that assumption may not be true. Because counts were too low, roughly 18 rarely observed V segments, including chromosome 9 orphons, were left out of the earlier analysis of about 500 of the donors. A later analysis reported that several top co-occurrence clusters appeared linked to parvovirus B19, influenza, CMV and Epstein-Barr virus. In a later analysis, most CMV-associated TCR beta chains were found to appear HLA-restricted, with HLA associations seemingly driven largely by CMV exposure. According to a later analysis, TCR association rates differed among HLA loci, with DRB1 alleles showing the most associated TCRs and HLA-C alleles showing the fewest. CMV serostatus was the only immune exposure information available for the cohort. In an earlier analysis of 587 of the donors, most TCR beta V segments appeared in productive rearrangements about 87% or about 30% of the time, broadly matching IMGT annotations. A further reported finding was that TCR beta sequences accurately predicted the HLA-A and HLA-B alleles for most subjects in the first cohort. Most TCR sequences were observed very rarely across donors, whereas some public TCRs were present in many individuals. A later genetic analysis reported fewer N-insertions in productive TCRs among donors in an Asian-associated ancestry cluster than the approximately 700-donor mean.

Library method: the immunoSEQ multiplex PCR assay. The multiplex PCR relied on a mix of 60 forward primers for TCR Vbeta segments and 13 reverse primers for TCR Jbeta segments. The CDR3 region of rearranged TCR beta genes was amplified from genomic DNA by a multiplex PCR assay. On the Illumina HiSeq System, the amplified TCR beta libraries were sequenced as 87-base-pair reads. The authors processed their data as follows. Across the 600 to 700 repertoires, a later analysis counted tens of millions of unique TCR beta chains, around 10 million of which were shared by at least two donors. To remove PCR and sequencing errors, raw reads were error-corrected and collapsed into unique sequences using a nearest-neighbor algorithm that merged closely related sequences. Alignment of CDR3 sequences to IMGT reference sequences was used to assign V, D and J gene segments. For a sequence to be retained, a match of at least six nucleotides to both a V gene segment and a J gene segment was required. A rearrangement was called productive if the CDR3 had no stop codons and remained in frame with V and J, and every other rearrangement was called non-productive. CDR3 was defined according to IMGT convention as the region running from the second conserved V-encoded cysteine to the conserved J-encoded phenylalanine. In an earlier analysis of around 600 of the donors, sequences lacking an unambiguous match to a single V gene segment were excluded. An earlier analysis of over 450 of the donors classified V segments as functional when productive rearrangements were above 56.7% and as segregating when the standard deviation between donors was above 5%. A statistical classification framework was developed to diagnose cytomegalovirus status using the catalog of TCR beta chain sequences. In a later analysis, TCR nucleotide sequences were compared against IMGT/GENE-DB human TR gene sequences so that V and J genes could be assigned. Using the TCRdist pipeline, a later analysis assigned CDR3 sequences along with most-parsimonious VDJ recombination scenarios. In a later analysis, every TCR beta chain was defined by the combination of its CDR3 amino acid sequence and its V-gene family, and reads without a unique V-gene family were dropped. As a way to deal with suspected cross-contamination and a sequencing artifact, a later analysis dropped under 600 nucleotide sequences that were highly shared and had low generation probability. A later analysis calculated a clonal expansion index for each public chain from normalized within-repertoire ranks of inferred template counts. In a later analysis, generation probabilities were computed using a VDJ recombination model fitted to out-of-frame rearrangements, and the results were checked against IGoR. In a later analysis, hypergeometric tests were used to score TCR-TCR, TCR-HLA and TCR-CMV co-occurrence, with a repertoire-size bias correction applied to TCR pairs. In a later analysis, false discovery rates were estimated by permuting HLA or CMV assignments 20 times. In a later analysis, co-occurring TCRs were grouped with DBSCAN, and TCRdist sequence similarity was added when clustering was performed within HLA-allele-positive subsets. Co-occurrence clustering excluded repertoires with fewer than 30,000 or more than 120,000 public chains, plus five with anomalous nucleotide sharing. TCRdb took this table from immuneACCESS and kept in-frame rearrangements with V and J called. Such tables lack part of the clones; where checked against another copy, unresolved V genes explain under half of the gap, and the rest is unexplained. The V and J calls and clone size are taken from that table; D and trimming were inferred from the DNA. Counted in this sample were hundreds of thousands of clones; 75% to 90% of them appeared once. 0.71% of the sample lies in the top ten.

The chain employs TRBV2 and TRBJ2-2, and TRBD1 may be the D gene, going by 6 matching bases. The source is a boy aged 2-9 years in good health and CMV-seronegative. Sequencing was performed on PBMCs. The nucleotides read TGTGCCAGCAGTTACAGGGTACTCACCGGGGAGCTGTTTTTT. Its product reads: CASSYRVLTGELFF.